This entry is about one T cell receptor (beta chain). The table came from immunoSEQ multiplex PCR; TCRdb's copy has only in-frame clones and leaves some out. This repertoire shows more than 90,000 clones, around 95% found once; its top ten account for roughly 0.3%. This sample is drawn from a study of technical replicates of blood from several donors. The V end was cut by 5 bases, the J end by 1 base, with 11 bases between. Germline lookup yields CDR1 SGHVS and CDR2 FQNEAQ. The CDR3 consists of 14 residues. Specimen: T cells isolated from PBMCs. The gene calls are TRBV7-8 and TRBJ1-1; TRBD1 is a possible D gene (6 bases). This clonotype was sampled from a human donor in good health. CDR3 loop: CASSMDRRNTEAFF. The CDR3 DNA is TGTGCCAGCAGCATGGACAGAAGGAACACTGAAGCTTTCTTT. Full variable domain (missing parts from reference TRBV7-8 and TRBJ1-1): GAGVSQSPRYKVAKRGQDVALRCDPISGHVSLFWYQQALGQGPEFLTYFQNEAQLDKSGLPSDRFFAERPEGSVSTLKIQRTQQEDSAVYLCASSMDRRNTEAFFGQGTRLTVV.